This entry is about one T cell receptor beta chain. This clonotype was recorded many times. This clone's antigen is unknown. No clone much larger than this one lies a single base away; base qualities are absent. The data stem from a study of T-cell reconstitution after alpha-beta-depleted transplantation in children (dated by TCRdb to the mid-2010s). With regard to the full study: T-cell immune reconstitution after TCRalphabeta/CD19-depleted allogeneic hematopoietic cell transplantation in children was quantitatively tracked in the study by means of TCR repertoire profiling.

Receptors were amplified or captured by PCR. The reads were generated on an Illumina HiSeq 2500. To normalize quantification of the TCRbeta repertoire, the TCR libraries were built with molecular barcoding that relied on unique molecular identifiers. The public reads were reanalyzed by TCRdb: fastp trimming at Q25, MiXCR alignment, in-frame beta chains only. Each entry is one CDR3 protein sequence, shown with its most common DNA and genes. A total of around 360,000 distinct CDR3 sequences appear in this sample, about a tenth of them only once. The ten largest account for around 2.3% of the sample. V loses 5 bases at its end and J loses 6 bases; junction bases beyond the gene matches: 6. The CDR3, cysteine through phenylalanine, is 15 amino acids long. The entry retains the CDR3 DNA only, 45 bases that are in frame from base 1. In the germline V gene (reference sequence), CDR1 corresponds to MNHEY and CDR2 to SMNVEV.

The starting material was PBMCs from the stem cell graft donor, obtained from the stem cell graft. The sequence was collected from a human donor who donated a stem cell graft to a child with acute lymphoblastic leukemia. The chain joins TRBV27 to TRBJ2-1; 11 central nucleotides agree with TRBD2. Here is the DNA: TGTGCCAGCAGTCCCCGACTAGCGGGGACCAATGAGCAGTTCTTC. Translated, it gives CASSPRLAGTNEQFF.